One sample yielded the 17 T cell receptor beta chains listed below, sequenced in a study of cytomegalovirus exposure and HLA in healthy donors. Measured with immunoSEQ multiplex PCR; TCRdb has only the in-frame clones, and not every one. The table shows some 45,000 clones, with 80% to 95% occurring only once. Sequenced material: PBMCs. These receptor sequences come from a man younger than 35 in good health and CMV-seronegative.

This chain connects TRBV5-1 to TRBJ2-4; maybe TRBD2 (5 bases). This CDR3 spans 14 amino acids. Germline V gene sequence: CDR1 SGHRS, CDR2 YFSETQ. The V end was cut by 0 bases, the J end by 4 bases, with 8 bases between. Written as DNA, the CDR3 is TGCGCCAGCAGCTTGGCGGAGCGGAAAAACATTCAGTACTTC. Its protein product is CASSLAERKNIQYF. The full variable domain, completed using reference TRBV5-1 and TRBJ2-4, is KAGVTQTPRYLIKTRGQQVTLSCSPISGHRSVSWYQQTPGQGLQFLFEYFSETQRNKGNFPGRFSGRQFSNSRSEMNVSTLELGDSALYLCASSLAERKNIQYFGAGTRLSVL.

The table lists this clone with a count of one. The gene calls are TRBV5-1 and TRBJ2-7; weak D call: TRBD2 (6 bases). The V end lost 0 bases, the J end lost 0 bases, and 10 bases lay between the germline ends. Germline V gene data show CDR1 as SGHRS and CDR2 as YFSETQ. This CDR3 region has 15 residues. CDR3 residues: CASSLEDYTSYEQYF. CDR3 DNA sequence: TGCGCCAGCAGCTTGGAGGACTACACCTCCTACGAGCAGTACTTC.

This clone has just one count. V usage is TRBV6-6 and J usage is TRBJ2-3; 8 nucleotides agree with TRBD2. There are 14 residues in the CDR3. Germline V gene sequence: CDR1 MNHNY, CDR2 SVGAGI (reference sequence). Trimming at V came to 10 bases and at J to 6 bases, leaving 12 bases not matched to a gene. Written as DNA, the CDR3 is TGTGCCACTAACACGGGGGGGAACCTTGATACGCAGTATTTT. As protein: CATNTGGNLDTQYF.

The J gene is TRBJ2-5, the V gene TRBV7-2; 7 nucleotides line up with TRBD2. Per germline, CDR1 SGHTA and CDR2 FQGNSA. The CDR3 has 14 amino acids. Trimming cost V 1 base and J 7 bases; bases outside gene matches: 6. CDR3 protein: CASSLGAGAATQYF. CDR3 nucleotide sequence: TGTGCCAGCAGCTTAGGCGCGGGAGCGGCGACCCAGTACTTC.

The chain carries TRBV28 and TRBJ1-1, with 7 bases lining up with TRBD1. In germline, CDR1 is MDHEN, CDR2 SYDVKM. The CDR3 has 12 amino acids. J was trimmed by 5 bases and V by 9 bases; bases with no gene match: 6. Written as DNA, the CDR3 is TGTGCCAGTAGGGGGCGATGGACTGAAGCTTTCTTT. It translates to CASRGRWTEAFF.

The rearrangement uses TRBV9 and TRBJ2-2, with 9 nucleotides matching TRBD1. The CDR3 contains 15 residues. Germline V gives CDR1 SGDLS, CDR2 YYNGEE. V shed 0 bases, J shed 7 bases, and the junction held 4 bases outside the gene matches. The CDR3 bases are TGTGCCAGCAGCGTAGTGACAGGGGGGGGCGGGGAGCTGTTTTTT. The encoded protein is CASSVVTGGGGELFF. The full variable domain, rest sourced from reference TRBV9 and TRBJ2-2, is DSGVTQTPKHLITATGQRVTLRCSPRSGDLSVYWYQQSLDQGLQFLIQYYNGEERAKGNILERFSAQQFPDLHSELNLSSLELGDSALYFCASSVVTGGGGELFFGEGSRLTVL.

The chain employs TRBV19 and TRBJ2-7, with D perhaps TRBD2 (6 bases). The CDR3 extends over 13 amino acids. CDR1 LNHDA and CDR2 SQIVND come from the germline V gene (reference sequence). Trimming shortened V by 4 bases and J by 3 bases, and 10 bases separated the two germline ends. The CDR3 region is CASSSNSGYEQYF. DNA for the CDR3: TGTGCCAGTAGTAGCAATAGCGGCTACGAGCAGTACTTC.

V gene TRBV29-1 combines with J gene TRBJ2-7, with 8 nucleotides matching TRBD1. V gave up 7 bases and J gave up 5 bases; unmatched junction bases: 4. This CDR3 spans 11 amino acids. Germline CDR1 and CDR2: SQVTM and ANQGSEA. CDR3 DNA: TGCAGCGCAGACAGGGGCCACGAGCAGTACTTC. Protein sequence: CSADRGHEQYF.

This chain joins TRBV19 and TRBJ1-5, with D unresolved. The CDR3 totals 11 residues. The V and J ends lost 8 bases and 7 bases respectively, with 9 bases between them. Germline V lookup: CDR1 LNHDA, CDR2 SQIVND (reference sequence). The CDR3 bases are TGTGCCAGTGGTGCGGGGCAGCCCCAGCATTTT. Its protein is CASGAGQPQHF.

The chain has TRBV5-1 and TRBJ2-2, with unresolved D. Germline loops: CDR1 SGHRS, CDR2 YFSETQ. The CDR3 loop spans 11 amino acids. V was trimmed by 6 bases and J by 4 bases, leaving 4 bases between them. In DNA form, the CDR3 reads TGCGCCAGCACAGGCACCGGGGAGCTGTTTTTT. The encoded protein is CASTGTGELFF.

This chain joins TRBV2 and TRBJ2-5; TRBD2 aligns across 14 bases. The germline V gene encodes CDR1 SNHLY and CDR2 FYNNEI. The CDR3 is 15 amino acids. Trimming at V came to 7 bases and at J to 3 bases, leaving 4 bases not matched to a gene. This CDR3 is CASTPGLAGEETQYF. CDR3 in DNA: TGTGCCAGCACCCCGGGACTAGCGGGGGAAGAGACCCAGTACTTC.

The chain employs TRBV5-1 and TRBJ2-7, with D uncertain. Looked up from germline, CDR1 is SGHRS and CDR2 is YFSETQ. V was shortened by 4 bases and J by 6 bases, with 14 bases between the two germline ends. The CDR3 consists of 13 residues. The CDR3 loop reads CASSSILFLEQYF. CDR3 nucleotide sequence: TGCGCCAGCAGCAGCATATTGTTCCTCGAGCAGTACTTC.

The chain recombines TRBV6-5 with TRBJ1-1; the D is unclear. Per germline, CDR1 MNHEY and CDR2 SVGAGI. The CDR3 runs to 12 residues. V lost 2 bases and J lost 9, with 10 bases in between. CDR3 residues: CASSYRGEQAFF. The CDR3 bases are TGTGCCAGCAGTTACCGGGGAGAGCAAGCTTTCTTT.

The chain couples TRBV6-4 to TRBJ2-1, with D possibly TRBD2 on 5 matching bases. Trimming left V 0 bases short and J 6 bases short, with 9 bases between. The germline V gene encodes CDR1 MRHNA and CDR2 SNTAGT. This CDR3 spans 14 amino acids. The CDR3 is CASSDSGLGNEQFF. CDR3 DNA: TGTGCCAGCAGTGACTCAGGACTTGGCAATGAGCAGTTCTTC.

Remarks on this clone: This sample includes further DNA sequences coding for the same CDR3. This chain uses TRBV7-2 with TRBJ1-5, with 11 bases fitting TRBD1. This CDR3 comprises 15 residues. Germline CDR1 SGHTA, CDR2 FQGNSA. Trimming took 2 bases from V and 5 from J; bases not matched to a gene: 2. The DNA for the CDR3 is TGTGCCAGCAGCTTAAGGACAGGGGGCGATCAGCCCCAGCATTTT. It specifies CASSLRTGGDQPQHF.

The chain employs TRBV6-5 and TRBJ1-5, with TRBD1 matching over 9 bases. Germline CDR1 is MNHEY and CDR2 is SVGAGI. With 5 bases clipped from V and 4 bases from J, the junction kept 3 bases outside the gene matches. This CDR3 has 14 amino acids. The DNA for the CDR3 is TGTGCCAGCAGTCCGGACAGGGGAAATCAGCCCCAGCATTTT. Amino acid sequence: CASSPDRGNQPQHF.

The chain uses TRBV11-2 and TRBJ2-1; 7 positions agree with TRBD2. J gave up 2 bases and V 5 bases, and 6 bases lay outside the gene matches. Looked up from germline, CDR1 is SGHAT and CDR2 is FQNNGV. The CDR3 is 15 amino acids. CDR3 bases: TGTGCCAGCAGCCACGCTAGCGGACCCTACAATGAGCAGTTCTTC. It specifies CASSHASGPYNEQFF.